These T cell receptor beta chains were read from a single sample in a study of cytomegalovirus exposure and HLA in healthy donors. Data came from immunoSEQ multiplex PCR; TCRdb stores just in-frame clones and leaves some out. The table records around 120,000 clones, approximately 80% of them present only once. Sequences were obtained from PBMCs. All receptors come from a middle-aged woman in good health and CMV-seropositive. Both conserved end residues are part of each CDR3. The D gene is left open where the match is weak. Size is omitted from some rows. Given values are once, few, many or a class for expanded clones.

clone_size	d_call	v_call	j_call	cdr3_aa	cdr3_nt
once	TRBD1	TRBV19	TRBJ1-2	CASSRVGTAPLGGYTF	TGTGCCAGTAGCAGGGTCGGGACAGCGCCTCTCGGGGGCTACACCTTC
.	.	TRBV27	TRBJ2-7	CASSSLYEQYF	TGTGCCAGCAGTTCACTATACGAGCAGTACTTC
few	.	TRBV5-1	TRBJ1-2	CASSFNGGADGYTF	TGCGCCAGCAGCTTTAACGGGGGGGCCGATGGCTACACCTTC
.	TRBD1	TRBV6-5	TRBJ1-4	CASSQPGQGYEKLFF	TGTGCCAGCAGTCAACCGGGACAGGGGTACGAAAAACTGTTTTTT
.	.	TRBV4-2	TRBJ1-4	CASNQERTNEKLFF	TGTGCCAGCAACCAAGAGAGAACTAATGAAAAACTGTTTTTT
.	TRBD1	TRBV7-2	TRBJ1-6	CASSPQGATSPLHF	TGTGCCAGCAGCCCCCAGGGGGCGACTTCACCCCTCCACTTT
.	TRBD2	TRBV4-2	TRBJ2-3	CASSQDINLRGLVFRGTDTQYF	TGTGCCAGCAGCCAAGATATTAATTTAAGGGGACTAGTTTTTCGGGGCACAGATACGCAGTATTTT
.	TRBD2	TRBV19	TRBJ2-1	CASSLGLAGAGGQFF	TGTGCCAGTAGTCTGGGACTAGCGGGGGCCGGGGGGCAGTTCTTC
.	.	TRBV29-1	TRBJ1-5	CSACPGKKPQHF	TGCAGCGCTTGCCCGGGTAAGAAGCCCCAGCATTTT
.	TRBD1	TRBV7-9	TRBJ2-7	CASRAGTAPVEQYF	TGTGCCAGCAGGGCCGGGACAGCCCCAGTCGAGCAGTACTTC
.	TRBD2	TRBV2	TRBJ2-5	CASRHRGLVRQETQYF	TGTGCCAGCCGTCATCGGGGACTAGTCCGCCAAGAGACCCAGTACTTC
.	.	TRBV25-1	TRBJ2-5	CASRTAGETQYF	TGTGCCAGCAGGACGGCGGGAGAGACCCAGTACTTC
.	TRBD1	TRBV7-8	TRBJ1-4	CASSFWSRDREEKLFF	TGTGCCAGCAGCTTTTGGAGCCGGGACAGGGAAGAAAAACTGTTTTTT
.	TRBD2	TRBV11-2	TRBJ2-5	CASSLGKASGTIGETQYF	TGTGCCAGCAGCCTAGGGAAGGCTAGCGGTACCATTGGAGAGACCCAGTACTTC
.	TRBD2	TRBV15	TRBJ2-2	CATSRAGTRAGELFF	TGTGCCACCAGCAGAGCAGGGACTAGGGCCGGGGAGCTGTTTTTT
.	.	TRBV18	TRBJ2-6	CASSPSSGANVLTF	TGTGCCAGCTCACCTTCATCTGGGGCCAACGTCCTGACTTTC
.	.	TRBV30	TRBJ1-5	CAWTAGGSGQPQHF	TGTGCCTGGACTGCGGGGGGCTCTGGTCAGCCCCAGCATTTT
.	TRBD1	TRBV5-1	TRBJ1-2	CASSLAGTGGTYGYTF	TGCGCCAGCAGCTTGGCCGGGACAGGGGGCACCTATGGCTACACCTTC
.	.	TRBV4-2	TRBJ2-7	CASSEGLGPYEQYF	TGTGCCAGCAGCGAAGGACTGGGGCCGTACGAGCAGTACTTC
.	TRBD1	TRBV6-5	TRBJ1-6	CASRTGQANNSPLHF	TGTGCCAGCAGGACGGGACAGGCAAATAATTCACCCCTCCACTTT
few	TRBD2	TRBV9	TRBJ2-5	CASSRGGLAGVLETQYF	TGTGCCAGCAGCCGCGGGGGACTAGCGGGAGTCCTAGAGACCCAGTACTTC
.	.	TRBV4-2	TRBJ2-3	CASSPSKGYTDTQYF	TGTGCCAGCAGCCCTTCGAAGGGGTACACAGATACGCAGTATTTT
.	TRBD2	TRBV7-2	TRBJ2-7	CASSWLAAYEQYF	TGTGCCAGCAGCTGGCTAGCGGCCTACGAGCAGTACTTC
.	TRBD1	TRBV27	TRBJ1-6	CASSLRTGLNNSPLHF	TGTGCCAGCAGTTTACGGACAGGGCTTAATAATTCACCCCTCCACTTT
.	TRBD1	TRBV6-4	TRBJ1-1	CASSRDRANTEAFF	TGTGCCAGCAGCCGGGACAGGGCCAACACTGAAGCTTTCTTT
few	TRBD1	TRBV7-8	TRBJ1-2	CASSRPGQGGGYTF	TGTGCCAGCAGCCGTCCGGGACAGGGTGGTGGCTACACCTTC
.	.	TRBV6-1	TRBJ1-2	CASRNSRQQGGYTF	TGTGCCAGCAGGAATTCCCGACAGCAGGGAGGCTACACCTTC
once	TRBD2	TRBV2	TRBJ2-5	CASSEGRGGPQETQYF	TGTGCCAGCAGTGAAGGGCGCGGGGGACCCCAAGAGACCCAGTACTTC
.	TRBD1	TRBV2	TRBJ2-1	CASSEALGATGQQFF	TGTGCCAGCAGTGAAGCGCTAGGGGCGACAGGGCAGCAGTTCTTC
.	.	TRBV19	TRBJ1-2	CASSTGQLRGYTF	TGTGCCAGTAGTACCGGACAGTTGAGGGGCTACACCTTC
.	.	TRBV29-1	TRBJ1-2	CSVVPQTGGGYTF	TGCAGCGTTGTTCCCCAGACAGGTGGCGGCTACACCTTC
.	TRBD2	TRBV2	TRBJ2-3	CAGGDPGGTDTQYF	TGTGCCGGGGGGGACCCGGGGGGCACAGATACGCAGTATTTT
.	.	TRBV13	TRBJ1-1	CASSLRTIRESQGTEAFF	TGTGCCAGCAGCTTACGAACCATCAGGGAGTCACAGGGCACTGAAGCTTTCTTT
.	TRBD1	TRBV2	TRBJ1-5	CASSRDREQPQHF	TGTGCCAGCAGCCGGGACAGGGAGCAGCCCCAGCATTTT
.	TRBD2	TRBV27	TRBJ2-7	CASSDSSGRALGEQYF	TGTGCCAGCAGTGACTCTAGCGGGAGGGCCCTGGGCGAGCAGTACTTC
.	.	TRBV2	TRBJ1-2	CASRQVVYGYTF	TGTGCCAGCAGGCAGGTCGTCTATGGCTACACCTTC
.	.	TRBV5-1	TRBJ1-5	CASSLDPGNQPQHF	TGCGCCAGCAGCTTGGACCCGGGGAATCAGCCCCAGCATTTT
few	.	TRBV7-9	TRBJ1-5	CASSRLQGTNSNQPQHF	TGTGCCAGCAGCCGATTACAGGGCACTAATAGCAATCAGCCCCAGCATTTT
.	TRBD1	TRBV7-2	TRBJ1-1	CASSPTGGNTEAFF	TGTGCCAGCAGCCCTACAGGGGGGAACACCGAAGCTTTCTTT
.	TRBD1	TRBV4-1	TRBJ1-5	CASSHDRGQPQHF	TGCGCCAGCAGCCACGACAGGGGTCAGCCCCAGCATTTT
.	TRBD2	TRBV7-2	TRBJ2-3	CASSPGLALDTQYF	TGTGCCAGCAGCCCAGGACTAGCGTTAGATACGCAGTATTTT
.	.	TRBV7-6	TRBJ2-5	CASSFNQGGETQYF	TGTGCCAGCAGCTTCAACCAGGGAGGTGAGACCCAGTACTTC
.	TRBD2	TRBV7-8	TRBJ2-7	CASSLGTSGSYEQYF	TGTGCCAGCAGCTTAGGGACTAGCGGGAGTTACGAGCAGTACTTC
.	TRBD1	TRBV7-9	TRBJ2-3	CASSRRQGGFTDTQYF	TGTGCCAGCAGCCGGCGACAGGGTGGGTTCACAGATACGCAGTATTTT
.	TRBD1	TRBV7-2	TRBJ1-2	CASSLLGQGAGGYTF	TGTGCCAGCAGCTTACTCGGACAGGGGGCTGGTGGCTACACCTTC